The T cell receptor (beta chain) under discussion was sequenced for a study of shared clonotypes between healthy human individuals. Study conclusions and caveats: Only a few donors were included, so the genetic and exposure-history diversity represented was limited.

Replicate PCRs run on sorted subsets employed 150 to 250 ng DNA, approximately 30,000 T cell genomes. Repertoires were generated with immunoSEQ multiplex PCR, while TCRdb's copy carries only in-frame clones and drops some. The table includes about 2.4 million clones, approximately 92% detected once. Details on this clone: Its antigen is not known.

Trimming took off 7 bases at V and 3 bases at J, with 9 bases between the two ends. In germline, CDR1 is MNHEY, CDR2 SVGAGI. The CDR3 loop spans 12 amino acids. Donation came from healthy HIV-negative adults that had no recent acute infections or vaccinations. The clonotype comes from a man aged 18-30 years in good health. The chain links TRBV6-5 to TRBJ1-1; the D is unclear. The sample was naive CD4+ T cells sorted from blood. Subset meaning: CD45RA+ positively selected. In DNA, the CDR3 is TGTGCCAGCAACAACTGGGACACTGAAGCTTTCTTT. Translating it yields CASNNWDTEAFF.